This TCR beta chain was recovered during a study of cytomegalovirus exposure and HLA in healthy donors. In the study overall: An early data release held 75 million to 100 million unique TCRs from HLA-typed donors. Study-level points and caveats: Reportedly, cytomegalovirus status was diagnosed with high sensitivity and specificity. Through in vitro validation, a few CMV-associated chains were shown to be specific for CMV antigens.

Primers: 60 Vbeta forward and 13 Jbeta reverse. Some clones are missing from TCRdb's copy, which holds only in-frame ones; the method was immunoSEQ multiplex PCR. Here the sample spans under 150,000 clones, 82% being singletons. Donors were nominally healthy when sampled, though unrecorded immune exposures were likely. A note on this clone: The antigen is unknown.

Germline CDR1 MDHEN, CDR2 SYDVKM. With 4 bases clipped from V and 2 bases from J, the junction kept 11 bases outside the gene matches. The CDR3 contains 16 residues. Sequenced sample: PBMCs. The V call is TRBV28, the J call TRBJ2-7, with 7 bases aligning to TRBD2. This receptor was identified in a woman in her fifties or sixties in good health and CMV-seropositive. CDR3 sequence reads: CASSSPLASITYEQYF. The CDR3 DNA follows: TGTGCCAGCAGTTCTCCACTAGCGTCGATTACCTACGAGCAGTACTTC.